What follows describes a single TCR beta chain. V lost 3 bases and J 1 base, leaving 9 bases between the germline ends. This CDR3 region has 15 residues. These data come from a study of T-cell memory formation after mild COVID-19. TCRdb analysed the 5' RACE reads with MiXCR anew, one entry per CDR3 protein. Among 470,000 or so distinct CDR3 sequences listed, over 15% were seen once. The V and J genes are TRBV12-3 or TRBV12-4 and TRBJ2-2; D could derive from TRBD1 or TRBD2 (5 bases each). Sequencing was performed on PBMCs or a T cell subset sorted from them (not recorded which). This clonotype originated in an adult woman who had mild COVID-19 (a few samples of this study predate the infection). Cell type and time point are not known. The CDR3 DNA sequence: TGTGCCAGCAGTTTCGGGGCGGGGAACACCGGGGAGCTGTTTTTT. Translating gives CASSFGAGNTGELFF.